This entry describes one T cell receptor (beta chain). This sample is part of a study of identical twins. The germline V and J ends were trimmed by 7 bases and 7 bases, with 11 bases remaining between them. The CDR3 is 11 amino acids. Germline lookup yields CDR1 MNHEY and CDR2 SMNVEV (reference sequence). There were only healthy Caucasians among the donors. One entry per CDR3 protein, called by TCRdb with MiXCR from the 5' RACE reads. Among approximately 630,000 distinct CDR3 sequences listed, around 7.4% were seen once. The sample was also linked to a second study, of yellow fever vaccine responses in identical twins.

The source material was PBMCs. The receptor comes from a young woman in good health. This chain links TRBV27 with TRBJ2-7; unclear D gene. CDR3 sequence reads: CASNRNGEQYF. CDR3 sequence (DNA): TGTGCCAGCAATAGAAATGGGGAGCAGTACTTC.